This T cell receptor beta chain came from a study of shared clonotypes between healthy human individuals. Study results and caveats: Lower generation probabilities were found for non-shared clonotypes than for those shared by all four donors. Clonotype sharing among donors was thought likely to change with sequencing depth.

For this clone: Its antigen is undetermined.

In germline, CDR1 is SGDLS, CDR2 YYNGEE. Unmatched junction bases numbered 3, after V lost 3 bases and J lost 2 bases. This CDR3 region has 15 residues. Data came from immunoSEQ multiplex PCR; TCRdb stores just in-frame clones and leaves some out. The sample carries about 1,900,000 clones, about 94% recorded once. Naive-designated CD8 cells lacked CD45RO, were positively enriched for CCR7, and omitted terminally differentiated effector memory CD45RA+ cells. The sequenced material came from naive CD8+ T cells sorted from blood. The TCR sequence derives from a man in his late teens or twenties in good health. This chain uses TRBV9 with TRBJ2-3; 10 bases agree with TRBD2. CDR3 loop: CASSAGTSDTDTQYF. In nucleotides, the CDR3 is TGTGCCAGCAGCGCAGGGACTAGCGACACAGATACGCAGTATTTT.